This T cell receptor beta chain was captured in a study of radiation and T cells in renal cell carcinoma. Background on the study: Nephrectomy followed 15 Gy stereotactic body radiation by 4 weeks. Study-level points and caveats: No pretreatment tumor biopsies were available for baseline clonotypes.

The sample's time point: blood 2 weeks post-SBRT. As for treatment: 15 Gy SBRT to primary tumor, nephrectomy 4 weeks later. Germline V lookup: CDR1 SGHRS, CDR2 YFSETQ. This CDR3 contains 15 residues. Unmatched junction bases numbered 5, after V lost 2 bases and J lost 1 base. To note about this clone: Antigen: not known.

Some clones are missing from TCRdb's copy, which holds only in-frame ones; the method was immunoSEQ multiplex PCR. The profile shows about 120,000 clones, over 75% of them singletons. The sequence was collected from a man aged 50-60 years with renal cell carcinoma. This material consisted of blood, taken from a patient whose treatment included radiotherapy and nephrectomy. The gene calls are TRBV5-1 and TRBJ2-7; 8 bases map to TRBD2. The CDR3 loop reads CASSLGSGNSYEQYF. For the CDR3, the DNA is TGCGCCAGCAGCTTAGGTAGCGGGAATTCCTACGAGCAGTACTTC.